One sample yielded the 15 T cell receptor beta chains listed below, sequenced in a study of neoadjuvant anti-PD-1 for oral cavity cancer. The repertoire was sequenced with immunoSEQ multiplex PCR; TCRdb's copy has only in-frame clones and lacks some. The table records over 60,000 clones, approximately 87% of them present only once. As to time point: after neoadjuvant nivolumab, at surgical resection. The sample here was PBMCs, taken after nivolumab (anti-PD-1) treatment. The receptors were sampled from a person between 40 and 79 years old with oral cavity squamous cell carcinoma.

This sequence joins TRBV6-6 and TRBJ1-1, with TRBD1 identical over 10 bases. CDR1 MNHNY and CDR2 SVGAGI come from the germline V gene (reference sequence). J was trimmed by 5 bases and V by 1 base; bases with no gene match: 4. CDR3 length equals 15 residues. The CDR3 loop is CASSYWDRGLTEAFF. The DNA of the CDR3 is TGTGCCAGCAGTTACTGGGACAGGGGTTTGACTGAAGCTTTCTTT.

This chain connects TRBV11-3 to TRBJ2-1; TRBD2 matches at 13 bases. This CDR3 has 17 amino acids. Trimming at V came to 4 bases and at J to 2 bases, leaving 5 bases not matched to a gene. Germline CDR1 and CDR2: SGHNT and YENEEA. The CDR3 reads CASSSGLAGDTYNEQFF. The CDR3 nucleotides read TGTGCCAGCAGCTCAGGACTAGCGGGAGACACCTACAATGAGCAGTTCTTC.

The chain combines TRBV5-5 with TRBJ1-1; D unresolved. The CDR3 length is 14 residues. With 0 bases removed from V and 2 bases from J, the gap between germline ends came to 8 bases. The germline gives CDR1 SGHKS, CDR2 YYEKEE (reference sequence). CDR3 region: CASSLAGSNTEAFF. CDR3 DNA: TGTGCCAGCAGCTTGGCGGGTTCCAACACTGAAGCTTTCTTT. The full variable domain, in which reference TRBV5-5 and TRBJ1-1 provide the parts outside the CDR3, is DAGVTQSPTHLIKTRGQQVTLRCSPISGHKSVSWYQQVLGQGPQFIFQYYEKEERGRGNFPDRFSARQFPNYSSELNVNALLLGDSALYLCASSLAGSNTEAFFGQGTRLTVV.

The chain recombines TRBV29-1 with TRBJ2-5; 7 bases map to TRBD2. CDR1 SQVTM and CDR2 ANQGSEA come from the germline V gene. This CDR3 contains 13 residues. CDR3 nucleotide sequence: TGCAGTGTTCGGGGCGGGGGACAAGAGACCCAGTACTTC. Its translation: CSVRGGGQETQYF. Complete variable domain (other parts from reference TRBV29-1 and TRBJ2-5): SAVISQKPSRDICQRGTSLTIQCQVDSQVTMMFWYRQQPGQSLTLIATANQGSEATYESGFVIDKFPISRPNLTFSTLTVSNMSPEDSSIYLCSVRGGGQETQYFGPGTRLLVL.

This chain joins TRBV4-1 and TRBJ1-5; unclear D gene. The V and J ends lost 4 bases and 7 bases respectively, with 14 bases between them. The germline gives CDR1 MGHRA, CDR2 YSYEKL. CDR3 length: 14 amino acids. The CDR3 here is CASSLAETSQPQHF. The DNA of the CDR3 is TGCGCCAGCAGCCTAGCGGAGACCAGCCAGCCCCAGCATTTT.

This chain uses TRBV27 with TRBJ2-1; D ambiguous. CDR3 length: 17 residues. Germline-derived CDR1 and CDR2 are MNHEY and SMNVEV (reference sequence). V lost 5 bases, J lost 2 bases, and 19 bases lay in between. The CDR3 spells CASSLSLTVAPYNEQFF. As DNA, the CDR3 is TGTGCCAGCAGTCTCTCCTTAACAGTGGCCCCCTACAATGAGCAGTTCTTC.

CDR3 nucleotides: TGTGCCAGCAGCTTGGGGAGGGGCACAGATACGCAGTATTTT. Residues: CASSLGRGTDTQYF. This chain joins TRBV27 and TRBJ2-3; 7 bases are a match to TRBD2. Germline CDR1 is MNHEY and CDR2 is SMNVEV (reference sequence). V lost 6 bases to trimming and J lost 1 base; unmatched junction nucleotides: 4. The CDR3 contains 14 residues.

This clone was observed a handful of times. This rearrangement joins TRBV5-5 to TRBJ2-2, with D maybe TRBD2 (5 bases). CDR3 length: 16 amino acids. Trimming pared 6 bases from V and 5 bases from J, leaving 20 bases between. Germline V CDR1 and CDR2: SGHKS, YYEKEE (reference sequence). This CDR3 is CASTPVGPRGTGELFF. The DNA of the CDR3 is TGTGCCAGCACCCCAGTAGGGCCCCGAGGGACCGGGGAGCTGTTTTTT.

This chain uses TRBV30 with TRBJ1-4, with 9 bases identical to TRBD1. Trimming took 5 bases from V and 3 from J; bases not matched to a gene: 4. Germline loops: CDR1 GTSNPN, CDR2 SVGIG (reference sequence). CDR3 length: 14 amino acids. The chain's CDR3 is CAWATGGSNEKLFF. The CDR3 nucleotides read TGTGCCTGGGCCACAGGGGGCTCTAATGAAAAACTGTTTTTT.

The chain links TRBV18 to TRBJ1-1; D uncertain. Deletions cut 6 bases from V and 5 bases from J, with 10 bases between. Germline V gene data show CDR1 as KGHSH and CDR2 as LQKENI. The CDR3 is 12 amino acids. The CDR3 sequence is CASSSGVTEAFF. DNA for the CDR3: TGTGCCAGCTCCAGTGGGGTTACTGAAGCTTTCTTT.

This clone was detected a few times. In DNA form, the CDR3 reads TGTGCTAGTGGTTTGGCGAGGGGGGGCAATCAGCCCCAGCATTTT. This codes for CASGLARGGNQPQHF. The J gene is TRBJ1-5, the V gene TRBV12-5, with D perhaps matching TRBD1 (6 bases). Germline V lookup: CDR1 LGHNT, CDR2 FRNRAP. This CDR3 has 15 amino acids. The V end was cut by 1 base, the J end by 2 bases, with 9 bases between.

The chain couples TRBV2 to TRBJ1-2; the D is unclear. The CDR3 is 12 amino acids. Germline V gene lookup returns CDR1 SNHLY and CDR2 FYNNEI. Trimming left V 7 bases short and J 5 bases short, with 11 bases between. CDR3 sequence reads: CASTEGGYGYTF. CDR3 sequence (DNA): TGTGCCAGCACAGAGGGAGGATATGGCTACACCTTC.

The V and J genes are TRBV19 and TRBJ2-5, with D possibly being TRBD1 (6 bases). Germline V gives CDR1 LNHDA, CDR2 SQIVND (reference sequence). The length of the CDR3 is 15 residues. With 5 bases removed from V and 2 bases from J, the gap between germline ends came to 15 bases. The CDR3 protein is CASSDDWDTQETQYF. For the CDR3, the DNA is TGTGCCAGTAGTGATGATTGGGACACACAAGAGACCCAGTACTTC.

The chain has TRBV6-1 and TRBJ1-5; D not certain. Germline values: CDR1 MNHNS, CDR2 SASEGT. This CDR3 comprises 13 residues. V was clipped by 4 bases and J by 5 bases, with 9 bases between them. In DNA, the CDR3 is TGTGCCAGCAGTGCGAGGGTTGATCAGCCCCAGCATTTT. Translating gives CASSARVDQPQHF.

This clone was detected once. The J gene is TRBJ2-6, the V gene TRBV30; TRBD1 is a possible D gene (5 bases). Germline loops: CDR1 GTSNPN, CDR2 SVGIG (reference sequence). The V and J ends lost 3 bases and 3 bases respectively, with 18 bases between them. CDR3 length equals 17 residues. Written as DNA, the CDR3 is TGTGCCTGGAGCCTCTCCTATTCCAGGGTTGGGGCCAACGTCCTGACTTTC. It encodes CAWSLSYSRVGANVLTF.